This TCR beta chain derives from a study of T-cell memory formation after mild COVID-19. As for the study in general: TCR clusters largely stayed donor specific. Study-wide results and limits: Largely, contracting CD4+ clones fell within CM and EM, and contracting CD8+ clones within EMRA. Contracting clones from day 15 to 85 showed balanced CD4/CD8; later expanders favored CD4+. Some responding clones appeared in pre-infection memory, suggesting cross-reactive memory joined.

This CDR3 is built from 13 residues. Germline values: CDR1 KGHDR, CDR2 SFDVKD. V trimming: 5 bases; J trimming: 4 bases; junction bases outside the gene matches: 3. TCRdb passed the 5' RACE reads through MiXCR, listing each CDR3 protein once. This sample has 120,000 or so distinct CDR3 sequences, with about a sixth found just once. This clonotype was counted only a few times. The antigen remains undetermined. The source of this sequence is an adult woman who had mild COVID-19 (a few samples of this study predate the infection). Cell type and time point are not known. The chain combines TRBV24-1 with TRBJ1-1; 7 nucleotides match TRBD1. The sequenced material came from PBMCs or a T cell subset sorted from them (not recorded which). The CDR3 protein is CATSVPGGTEAFF. In DNA form, the CDR3 reads TGTGCCACCAGTGTCCCAGGGGGCACTGAAGCTTTCTTT.